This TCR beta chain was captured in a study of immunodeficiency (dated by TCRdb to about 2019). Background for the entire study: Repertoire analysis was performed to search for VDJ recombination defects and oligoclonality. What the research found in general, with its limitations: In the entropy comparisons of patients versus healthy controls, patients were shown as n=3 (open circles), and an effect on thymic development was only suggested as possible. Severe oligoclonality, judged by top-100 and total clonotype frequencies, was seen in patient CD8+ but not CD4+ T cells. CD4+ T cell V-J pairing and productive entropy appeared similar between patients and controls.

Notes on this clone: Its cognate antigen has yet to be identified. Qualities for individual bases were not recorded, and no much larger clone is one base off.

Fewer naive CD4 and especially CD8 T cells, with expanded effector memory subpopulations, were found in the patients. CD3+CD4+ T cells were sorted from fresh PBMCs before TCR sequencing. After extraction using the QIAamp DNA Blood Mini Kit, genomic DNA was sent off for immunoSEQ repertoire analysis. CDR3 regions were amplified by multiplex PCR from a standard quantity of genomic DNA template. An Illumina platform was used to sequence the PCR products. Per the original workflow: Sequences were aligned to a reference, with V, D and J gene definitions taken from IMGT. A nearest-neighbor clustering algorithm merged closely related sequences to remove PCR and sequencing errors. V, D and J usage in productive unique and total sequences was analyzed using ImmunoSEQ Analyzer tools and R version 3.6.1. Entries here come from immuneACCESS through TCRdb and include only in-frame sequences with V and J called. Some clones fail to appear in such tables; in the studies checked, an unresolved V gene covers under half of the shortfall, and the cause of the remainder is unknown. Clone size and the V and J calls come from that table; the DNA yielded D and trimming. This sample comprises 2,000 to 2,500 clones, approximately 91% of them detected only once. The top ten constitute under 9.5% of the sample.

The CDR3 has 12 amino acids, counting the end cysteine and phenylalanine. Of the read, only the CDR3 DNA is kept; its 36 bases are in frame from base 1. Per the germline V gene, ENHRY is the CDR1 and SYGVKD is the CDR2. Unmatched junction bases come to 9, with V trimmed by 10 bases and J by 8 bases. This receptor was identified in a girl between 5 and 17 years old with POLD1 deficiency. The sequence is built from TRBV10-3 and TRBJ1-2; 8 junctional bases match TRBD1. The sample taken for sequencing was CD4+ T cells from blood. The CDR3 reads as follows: CATAGGAEGYTF. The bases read TGTGCCACGGCAGGGGGCGCGGAGGGCTACACCTTC.